The rows below give T cell receptor beta chains drawn from one sample of a study of T-cell reconstitution after alpha-beta-depleted transplantation in children. TCRdb passed the PCR reads through MiXCR, listing each CDR3 protein once. The sample consists of 450,000 to 600,000 distinct CDR3 sequences, 32% of them appearing once. The sequences come from PBMCs from the stem cell graft donor, collected from the stem cell graft. The receptors shown here come from a human donor who donated a stem cell graft to a child with aplastic anemia. Each CDR3 is given with its conserved first and last residue. A D gene is named only where the DNA matches it firmly. Size is stated for part of the rows, as once, few or many counts, or as a class when the clone is expanded.

CDR3 protein: CSAPGTETYYGYTF
CDR3 DNA: TGCAGTGCCCCAGGGACAGAAACTTACTATGGCTACACCTTC
V gene: TRBV20-1
D gene: TRBD1
J gene: TRBJ1-2
clone size: NA

CDR3 protein: CASSPITGEGNTIYF
CDR3 DNA: TGTGCCAGCTCACCAATTACAGGGGAAGGAAACACCATATATTTT
V gene: TRBV18
D gene: TRBD1
J gene: TRBJ1-3
clone size: NA

CDR3 protein: CATSRDRGQDGYGYTF
CDR3 DNA: TGTGCCACCAGCAGAGACCGAGGACAGGATGGGTATGGCTACACCTTC
V gene: TRBV15
D gene: TRBD1
J gene: TRBJ1-2
clone size: few

CDR3 protein: CASSGSTGTANYGYTF
CDR3 DNA: TGTGCCAGCAGTGGGTCAACCGGGACAGCTAACTATGGCTACACCTTC
V gene: TRBV6-1
D gene: TRBD1
J gene: TRBJ1-2
clone size: NA

CDR3 protein: CASSVLTPGPSSRSGANVLTF
CDR3 DNA: TGCGCCAGCAGCGTCCTGACGCCGGGACCCAGTTCACGCTCTGGGGCCAACGTCCTGACTTTC
V gene: TRBV5-1
D gene: NA
J gene: TRBJ2-6
clone size: NA

CDR3 protein: CASSLERQSNYGYTF
CDR3 DNA: TGTGCCAGCAGCTTAGAGCGACAGAGTAACTATGGCTACACCTTC
V gene: TRBV7-2
D gene: NA
J gene: TRBJ1-2
clone size: NA

CDR3 protein: CATSPSGGGPTDTQYF
CDR3 DNA: TGTGCCACCAGCCCTTCGGGGGGAGGGCCCACAGATACGCAGTATTTT
V gene: TRBV15
D gene: TRBD2
J gene: TRBJ2-3
clone size: NA

CDR3 protein: CSVFPGTGNTDTQYF
CDR3 DNA: TGCAGCGTTTTCCCCGGGACAGGCAATACAGATACGCAGTATTTT
V gene: TRBV29-1
D gene: TRBD1
J gene: TRBJ2-3
clone size: few

CDR3 protein: CAFSPGDRSAPETQYF
CDR3 DNA: TGTGCCTTCTCCCCTGGGGACCGGTCGGCGCCGGAGACCCAGTACTTC
V gene: TRBV12-3/TRBV12-4
D gene: NA
J gene: TRBJ2-5
clone size: NA

CDR3 protein: CASSPDTTGDYGYTF
CDR3 DNA: TGTGCCAGCAGCCCCGACACAACCGGAGACTATGGCTACACCTTC
V gene: TRBV7-3
D gene: NA
J gene: TRBJ1-2
clone size: NA

CDR3 protein: CASSLWGSGATNEKLFF
CDR3 DNA: TGCGCCAGCAGCCTGTGGGGGTCCGGGGCAACTAATGAAAAACTGTTTTTT
V gene: TRBV5-1
D gene: NA
J gene: TRBJ1-4
clone size: few

CDR3 protein: CAISSGANVLTF
CDR3 DNA: TGTGCCATCAGCTCTGGGGCCAACGTCCTGACTTTC
V gene: TRBV10-3
D gene: NA
J gene: TRBJ2-6
clone size: NA

CDR3 protein: CASSQEAGNSYNEQFF
CDR3 DNA: TGCGCCAGCAGCCAAGAAGCGGGCAACTCCTACAATGAGCAGTTCTTC
V gene: TRBV4-3
D gene: NA
J gene: TRBJ2-1
clone size: NA

CDR3 protein: CASSLASGREDTQYF
CDR3 DNA: TGCGCCAGCAGCTTGGCCTCAGGGCGCGAAGATACGCAGTATTTT
V gene: TRBV5-1
D gene: NA
J gene: TRBJ2-3
clone size: NA

CDR3 protein: CASSRAGTIPSYEQYF
CDR3 DNA: TGTGCCAGCAGCCGCGCCGGGACCATCCCCTCCTACGAGCAGTACTTC
V gene: TRBV3-1
D gene: NA
J gene: TRBJ2-7
clone size: few

CDR3 protein: CSARDGANPAGYTF
CDR3 DNA: TGCAGTGCTAGAGATGGGGCAAATCCGGCTGGCTACACCTTC
V gene: TRBV20-1
D gene: NA
J gene: TRBJ1-2
clone size: NA

CDR3 protein: CASSILSAGGTDTQYF
CDR3 DNA: TGTGCCAGTAGTATCCTATCAGCGGGAGGCACAGATACGCAGTATTTT
V gene: TRBV19
D gene: TRBD2
J gene: TRBJ2-3
clone size: NA

CDR3 protein: CSASQDLLMVAAFF
CDR3 DNA: TGCAGTGCTAGCCAAGACCTCTTAATGGTAGCAGCTTTCTTT
V gene: TRBV20-1
D gene: NA
J gene: TRBJ1-1
clone size: NA

CDR3 protein: CASSPSPGGVTGELFF
CDR3 DNA: TGTGCCAGCAGCCCCAGTCCGGGGGGCGTAACCGGGGAGCTGTTTTTT
V gene: TRBV7-2
D gene: NA
J gene: TRBJ2-2
clone size: few

CDR3 protein: CASRPTGVYEQYF
CDR3 DNA: TGTGCCAGCAGACCGACAGGGGTCTACGAGCAGTACTTC
V gene: TRBV12-3/TRBV12-4
D gene: TRBD1
J gene: TRBJ2-7
clone size: few

CDR3 protein: CASSFPSGEEATEAFF
CDR3 DNA: TGTGCCAGCAGCTTTCCGTCAGGGGAGGAGGCCACTGAAGCTTTCTTT
V gene: TRBV11-1
D gene: NA
J gene: TRBJ1-1
clone size: NA

CDR3 protein: CASSLGDTAGGQKQYF
CDR3 DNA: TGCGCCAGCAGCTTGGGAGACACTGCAGGGGGTCAGAAGCAGTACTTC
V gene: TRBV5-1
D gene: TRBD1
J gene: TRBJ2-7
clone size: NA

CDR3 protein: CASSPKVRAEAFF
CDR3 DNA: TGTGCCAGCAGCCCGAAAGTGCGGGCTGAAGCTTTCTTT
V gene: TRBV5-6
D gene: NA
J gene: TRBJ1-1
clone size: few

CDR3 protein: CASSSELAGGNTGELFF
CDR3 DNA: TGTGCCAGCAGTTCCGAACTAGCGGGAGGAAACACCGGGGAGCTGTTTTTT
V gene: TRBV12-3/TRBV12-4
D gene: TRBD2
J gene: TRBJ2-2
clone size: NA

CDR3 protein: CTWSQRAPYNEQFF
CDR3 DNA: TGTACCTGGAGTCAGCGCGCTCCCTACAATGAGCAGTTCTTC
V gene: TRBV30
D gene: NA
J gene: TRBJ2-1
clone size: NA

CDR3 protein: CSAKLAGVPDTQYF
CDR3 DNA: TGCAGTGCTAAGTTAGCGGGAGTACCAGATACGCAGTATTTT
V gene: TRBV20-1
D gene: TRBD2
J gene: TRBJ2-3
clone size: few

CDR3 protein: CSVGTLVRGNEQFF
CDR3 DNA: TGCAGCGTTGGGACCCTCGTTCGAGGCAATGAGCAGTTCTTC
V gene: TRBV29-1
D gene: NA
J gene: TRBJ2-1
clone size: few

CDR3 protein: CSVYRANTGELFF
CDR3 DNA: TGCAGCGTTTATAGGGCGAACACCGGGGAGCTGTTTTTT
V gene: TRBV29-1
D gene: NA
J gene: TRBJ2-2
clone size: once

CDR3 protein: CATSSSRSELAKNIQYF
CDR3 DNA: TGTGCCACCAGCAGCTCGAGGTCGGAACTAGCCAAAAACATTCAGTACTTC
V gene: TRBV15
D gene: NA
J gene: TRBJ2-4
clone size: NA

CDR3 protein: CAPSRRELSGANVLTF
CDR3 DNA: TGTGCCCCCTCTAGGCGGGAACTCTCTGGGGCCAACGTCCTGACTTTC
V gene: TRBV10-3
D gene: NA
J gene: TRBJ2-6
clone size: once

CDR3 protein: CSAQDRDLSDTQYF
CDR3 DNA: TGCAGTGCTCAGGACAGGGACTTGTCAGATACGCAGTATTTT
V gene: TRBV20-1
D gene: TRBD1
J gene: TRBJ2-3
clone size: NA

CDR3 protein: CASSLQRFDNEQFF
CDR3 DNA: TGTGCCAGCAGCCTCCAGCGGTTTGACAATGAGCAGTTCTTC
V gene: TRBV7-9
D gene: NA
J gene: TRBJ2-1
clone size: NA

CDR3 protein: CSAREGLSNGETQYF
CDR3 DNA: TGCAGTGCTAGAGAAGGATTAAGTAATGGGGAGACCCAGTACTTC
V gene: TRBV20-1
D gene: NA
J gene: TRBJ2-5
clone size: few

CDR3 protein: CGSTSDENTMNTEAFF
CDR3 DNA: TGTGGATCCACCTCGGATGAGAATACCATGAACACTGAAGCTTTCTTT
V gene: TRBV2
D gene: NA
J gene: TRBJ1-1
clone size: NA

CDR3 protein: CASSNRQGQIDTQYF
CDR3 DNA: TGTGCCAGCAGCAACAGACAGGGGCAAATAGATACGCAGTATTTT
V gene: TRBV28
D gene: TRBD1
J gene: TRBJ2-3
clone size: NA

CDR3 protein: CASSPLNTQPQHF
CDR3 DNA: TGTGCCAGCAGCCCCTTAAATACTCAGCCCCAGCATTTT
V gene: TRBV12-3/TRBV12-4
D gene: NA
J gene: TRBJ1-5
clone size: NA

CDR3 protein: CASSPGQGSNTGELFF
CDR3 DNA: TGTGCCAGCAGCCCGGGACAGGGAAGTAACACCGGGGAGCTGTTTTTT
V gene: TRBV7-9
D gene: TRBD1
J gene: TRBJ2-2
clone size: NA

CDR3 protein: CASSGLPGWPGYTF
CDR3 DNA: TGTGCCAGCAGTGGCCTACCCGGGTGGCCGGGCTACACCTTC
V gene: TRBV27
D gene: NA
J gene: TRBJ1-2
clone size: few

CDR3 protein: CAISSPDVLTTDTQYF
CDR3 DNA: TGTGCCATCAGTTCTCCGGACGTACTGACCACAGATACGCAGTATTTT
V gene: TRBV10-3
D gene: NA
J gene: TRBJ2-3
clone size: NA

CDR3 protein: CASSRGQGETGFFF
CDR3 DNA: TGTGCCAGCAGCCGGGGACAGGGCGAAACTGGGTTTTTCTTT
V gene: TRBV3-1
D gene: TRBD1
J gene: TRBJ1-1
clone size: NA

CDR3 protein: CASSSGINTIYF
CDR3 DNA: TGTGCCAGCAGTTCAGGGATAAACACCATATATTTT
V gene: TRBV12-3/TRBV12-4
D gene: NA
J gene: TRBJ1-3
clone size: few

CDR3 protein: CASSQVGGISSYEQYF
CDR3 DNA: TGTGCCAGCAGCCAAGTCGGCGGAATTAGCTCCTACGAGCAGTACTTC
V gene: TRBV4-2
D gene: NA
J gene: TRBJ2-7
clone size: NA

CDR3 protein: CASSRPLAGIYNEQFF
CDR3 DNA: TGCGCCAGCAGCCGCCCACTAGCGGGAATTTACAATGAGCAGTTCTTC
V gene: TRBV4-1
D gene: TRBD2
J gene: TRBJ2-1
clone size: NA

CDR3 protein: CASSSSLRGTGISYEQYF
CDR3 DNA: TGTGCCAGCAGTTCCAGCCTCCGGGGGACAGGAATATCCTACGAGCAGTACTTC
V gene: TRBV12-3/TRBV12-4
D gene: TRBD1
J gene: TRBJ2-7
clone size: NA

CDR3 protein: CASGPRADTQYF
CDR3 DNA: TGTGCCAGCGGGCCTAGGGCAGATACGCAGTATTTT
V gene: TRBV28
D gene: NA
J gene: TRBJ2-3
clone size: NA

CDR3 protein: CASWGQGVVYNEQFF
CDR3 DNA: TGTGCCAGCTGGGGGCAGGGGGTCGTCTACAATGAGCAGTTCTTC
V gene: TRBV6-1
D gene: TRBD1
J gene: TRBJ2-1
clone size: NA

CDR3 protein: CSARGISAGTAGGEQFF
CDR3 DNA: TGCAGTGCTAGGGGTATTTCCGCCGGGACAGCGGGAGGGGAGCAGTTCTTC
V gene: TRBV20-1
D gene: TRBD2
J gene: TRBJ2-1
clone size: NA

CDR3 protein: CASSYRGTSGRAGNEQFF
CDR3 DNA: TGTGCCAGCAGTTACCGGGGGACTAGCGGGAGGGCCGGGAATGAGCAGTTCTTC
V gene: TRBV6-2/TRBV6-3
D gene: TRBD2
J gene: TRBJ2-1
clone size: once

CDR3 protein: CASRSGGVNTEAFF
CDR3 DNA: TGTGCCAGCAGATCGGGGGGGGTGAACACTGAAGCTTTCTTT
V gene: TRBV6-5
D gene: NA
J gene: TRBJ1-1
clone size: few